This T cell receptor (beta chain) emerged from a study of cytomegalovirus exposure and HLA in healthy donors. Only a few counts were recorded for this clone. In the PCR, 60 Vbeta and 13 Jbeta primers were used. The assay was immunoSEQ multiplex PCR, and TCRdb's table has in-frame clones only and misses some. The data hold approximately 200,000 clones, with 79% observed a single time. Germline CDR1 reads MNHEY; CDR2 reads SVGAGI. The CDR3 totals 13 residues. Trimming stripped 5 bases from V and 6 bases from J, with 10 bases between. The V and J genes are TRBV6-5 and TRBJ2-2; D is unresolved. The clonotype comes from a girl between 5 and 17 years old in good health and CMV-seropositive. The specimen sequenced was PBMCs. CDR3 protein: CASSPPVSGELFF. CDR3 sequence (DNA): TGTGCCAGCAGTCCGCCGGTCTCCGGGGAGCTGTTTTTT.